The source of this T cell receptor beta chain is a study of CD8 T cells in Susac syndrome. The CDR3 runs 15 residues. CDR1 and CDR2 from the germline V gene are SGHNT and YYREEE (reference sequence). The V and J ends lost 3 bases and 0 bases, in that order; junction bases with no gene match: 5. Random hexamers were used to reverse transcribe the RNA input (about 0.5 to 1 ug). Amplification of TCR beta CDR3 by immunoSEQ multiplex PCR spanned 54 Vbeta and 13 Jbeta. MiXCR was run by TCRdb on the immunoSEQ multiplex PCR reads, yielding one entry per CDR3 protein. The sample shows 200,000 or so distinct CDR3 sequences, about 94% of them seen only once.

This chain uses TRBV5-4 with TRBJ2-5; 7 positions match TRBD1. Sequencing was carried out using CD4+ T cells from PBMCs. The receptor comes from a human donor with Susac syndrome. CDR3 sequence reads: CASSSPTGNQETQYF. For the CDR3, the DNA is TGTGCCAGCAGCTCCCCGACAGGGAACCAAGAGACCCAGTACTTC.